Following are 14 T cell receptor beta chains from one sample sequenced in a study of blood T cell repertoires in COVID-19. Clones were read by immunoSEQ multiplex PCR, and TCRdb kept only the in-frame ones, dropping some. This table has 250,000 to 300,000 clones, about 88% appearing once. The specimen was peripheral blood. These receptors were taken from a woman under 40 with COVID-19, enrolled during active disease.

V and J are TRBV6-2 or TRBV6-3 and TRBJ2-7; the match to TRBD2 covers 9 bases. Germline CDR1 MNHEY, CDR2 SVGEGT. The V gene end was trimmed by 0 bases and the J gene end by 0 bases; junction bases not matched to a gene: 0. This CDR3 spans 15 amino acids. CDR3 amino acids: CASSYSLAGSYEQYF. CDR3 nucleotides: TGTGCCAGCAGTTACTCACTAGCGGGCTCCTACGAGCAGTACTTC.

The chain links TRBV6-5 to TRBJ1-3, with D perhaps matching TRBD1 (6 bases). CDR3 size: 15 residues. CDR1 is MNHEY and CDR2 is SVGAGI in the germline V gene. V lost 7 bases and J lost 0, with 13 bases in between. The CDR3, as DNA: TGTGCCAGCACTTCCTCGACAGGCTCTGGAAACACCATATATTTT. Amino acid sequence: CASTSSTGSGNTIYF.

The chain joins TRBV3-1 (or the pseudogene TRBV3-2) to TRBJ2-1; tentative D call: TRBD2 (5 bases). CDR1 and CDR2 (germline): LGHDT, YNNKEL (reference sequence). V lost 1 base, J lost 8 bases, and 12 bases lay in between. The CDR3 contains 14 residues. CDR3 in amino acids: CASSQVSSSHEQFF. CDR3 DNA: TGTGCCAGCAGCCAAGTGTCTAGCTCCCATGAGCAGTTCTTC.

CDR3 DNA: TGTGCCAGTAGTATTACACCCCGAACGGGAAATCAGCCCCAGCATTTT. This codes for CASSITPRTGNQPQHF. The rearrangement joins TRBV19 to TRBJ1-5; D not certain. V was pared by 3 bases and J by 4 bases, with 16 bases between. Germline V gene data show CDR1 as LNHDA and CDR2 as SQIVND (reference sequence). The CDR3 has 16 amino acids.

The rearrangement links TRBV27 to TRBJ2-1; 14 bases line up with TRBD2. The CDR3 totals 16 residues. Trimming cost V 6 bases and J 5 bases; bases outside gene matches: 6. Per germline, CDR1 MNHEY and CDR2 SMNVEV (reference sequence). The CDR3 DNA sequence: TGTGCCAGCAGCTTTGGACTAGCGGGAGGTAACAATGAGCAGTTCTTC. Its protein is CASSFGLAGGNNEQFF.

The chain uses TRBV10-3 and TRBJ2-1, with D perhaps matching TRBD2 (7 bases). The CDR3 is made up of 17 amino acids. CDR1 is ENHRY, CDR2 SYGVKD, per germline. With 4 bases removed from V and 8 bases from J, the gap between germline ends came to 24 bases. CDR3 sequence (DNA): TGTGCCATCAGTGTAAAAGCGGAGGTCTGGGGGGGCTATGAGCAGTTCTTC. Residues: CAISVKAEVWGGYEQFF.

This sequence joins TRBV5-1 and TRBJ1-5; perhaps TRBD1 as D (6 bases). V lost 6 bases and J lost 4, with 20 bases in between. Looked up from germline, CDR1 is SGHRS and CDR2 is YFSETQ. CDR3 length: 16 residues. CDR3 loop: CASTLEFRQANQPQHF. DNA of the CDR3: TGCGCCAGCACCTTAGAGTTTAGACAGGCAAATCAGCCCCAGCATTTT.

The CDR3 DNA is TGTGCCAGCAGCGTAGGGGACAAGACCTATGGCTACACCTTC. It encodes CASSVGDKTYGYTF. The chain employs TRBV9 and TRBJ1-2, with D tentatively TRBD1 (6 bases). Trimming removed 0 bases from V and 4 bases from J, with 10 bases in between. Germline CDR1 SGDLS, CDR2 YYNGEE. The CDR3 spans 14 residues.

On this clone itself: At one end, the junction sequence differs from germline, possibly due to a read error. The chain recombines TRBV2 with TRBJ1-1, with a tentative D call TRBD1 (5 bases). The length of the CDR3 is 14 residues. Germline-derived CDR1 and CDR2 are SNHLY and FYNNEI. The CDR3 DNA sequence: TGTGCCAGCAGTGAAGACGTCAGGGTCCCTTCTATCCGATTT. Protein sequence: CASSEDVRVPSIRF.

The rearrangement links TRBV12-3 or TRBV12-4 to TRBJ2-1; D is perhaps TRBD1 (5 bases). V gave up 1 base and J gave up 8 bases, with 6 bases separating them. This CDR3 region has 12 residues. The CDR3 nucleotides are TGTGCCAGCAGTTTAGAAGGGGATGAGCAGTTCTTC. Translated, it gives CASSLEGDEQFF.

V usage is TRBV4-1 and J usage is TRBJ2-5, with TRBD2 matching 11 bases. This CDR3 has 20 amino acids. Per germline, CDR1 MGHRA and CDR2 YSYEKL. The J segment lost 2 bases and the V segment lost 4 bases, leaving 18 bases of the junction unmatched. DNA for the CDR3: TGCGCCAGCAGCCTTCTCCCCAGGGGCACTAGCGGGGGAAGACAAGAGACCCAGTACTTC. It translates to CASSLLPRGTSGGRQETQYF.

The chain employs TRBV18 and TRBJ1-1; D is ambiguous. The CDR3 contains 15 residues. Germline CDR1 KGHSH, CDR2 LQKENI. With 1 base removed from V and 0 bases from J, the gap between germline ends came to 9 bases. CDR3 loop: CASSPRESMNTEAFF. Written as DNA, the CDR3 is TGTGCCAGCTCACCACGGGAGAGCATGAACACTGAAGCTTTCTTT. Looking up the rest from reference TRBV18 and TRBJ1-1 gives the full variable domain: NAGVMQNPRHLVRRRGQEARLRCSPMKGHSHVYWYRQLPEEGLKFMVYLQKENIIDESGMPKERFSAEFPKEGPSILRIQQVVRGDSAAYFCASSPRESMNTEAFFGQGTRLTVV.

The gene calls are TRBV28 and TRBJ1-1; TRBD1 aligns across 7 bases. CDR3 length: 16 amino acids. Trimming at V came to 4 bases and at J to 0 bases, leaving 8 bases not matched to a gene. Germline CDR1 MDHEN, CDR2 SYDVKM. The CDR3 DNA reads TGTGCCAGCAGTTCCCCCGGGACAGATCTGAACACTGAAGCTTTCTTT. Translation: CASSSPGTDLNTEAFF. Based on the CDR3 plus reference TRBV28 and TRBJ1-1, the full variable domain is DVKVTQSSRYLVKRTGEKVFLECVQDMDHENMFWYRQDPGLGLRLIYFSYDVKMKEKGDIPEGYSVSREKKERFSLILESASTNQTSMYLCASSSPGTDLNTEAFFGQGTRLTVV.

The DNA of the CDR3 is TGTGCCAGCAGCTTCAAGCGGGAGCCCAATGAGCAGTTCTTC. Translation gives CASSFKREPNEQFF. V gene TRBV7-6 combines with J gene TRBJ2-1, with 8 bases that match TRBD2. Trimming cost V 3 bases and J 6 bases; bases outside gene matches: 4. This CDR3 contains 14 residues. Germline V lookup: CDR1 SGHVS, CDR2 FNYEAQ.